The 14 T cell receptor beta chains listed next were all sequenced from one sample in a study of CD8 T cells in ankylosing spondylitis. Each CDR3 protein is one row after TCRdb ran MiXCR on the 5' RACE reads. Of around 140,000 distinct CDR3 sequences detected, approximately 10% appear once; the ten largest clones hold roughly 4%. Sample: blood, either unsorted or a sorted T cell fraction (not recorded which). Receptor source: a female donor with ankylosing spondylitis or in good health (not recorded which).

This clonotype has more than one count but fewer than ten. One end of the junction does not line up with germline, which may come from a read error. The CDR3 here is CASSFDRNSYGDTF. The CDR3 DNA sequence: TGTGCCAGCAGTTTCGACAGGAATTCTTATGGCGACACCTTC. The J gene is TRBJ1-2, the V gene TRBV27, with TRBD1 as a possible D gene (6 bases). The CDR3 has 14 residues. Looked up from germline, CDR1 is MNHEY and CDR2 is SMNVEV (reference sequence).

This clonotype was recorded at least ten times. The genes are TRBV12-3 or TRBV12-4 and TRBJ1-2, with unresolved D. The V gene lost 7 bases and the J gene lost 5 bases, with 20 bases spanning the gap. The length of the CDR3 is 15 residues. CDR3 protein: CASTPGSGKRYGYTF. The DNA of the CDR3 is TGTGCCAGCACCCCCGGGTCTGGGAAGCGTTATGGCTACACCTTC.

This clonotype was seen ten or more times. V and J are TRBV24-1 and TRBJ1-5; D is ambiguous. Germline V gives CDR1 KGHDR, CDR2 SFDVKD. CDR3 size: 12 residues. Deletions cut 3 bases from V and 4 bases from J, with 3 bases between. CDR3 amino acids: CATSDGNQPQHF. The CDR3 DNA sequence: TGTGCCACCAGTGATGGAAATCAGCCCCAGCATTTT.

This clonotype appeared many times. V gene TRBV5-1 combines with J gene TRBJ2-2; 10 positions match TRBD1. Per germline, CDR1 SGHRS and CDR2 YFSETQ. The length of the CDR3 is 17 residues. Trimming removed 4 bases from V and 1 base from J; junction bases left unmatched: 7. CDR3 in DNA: TGCGCCAGCAGCCTCGGGACAGGGGTGCTGAACACCGGGGAGCTGTTTTTT. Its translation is CASSLGTGVLNTGELFF.

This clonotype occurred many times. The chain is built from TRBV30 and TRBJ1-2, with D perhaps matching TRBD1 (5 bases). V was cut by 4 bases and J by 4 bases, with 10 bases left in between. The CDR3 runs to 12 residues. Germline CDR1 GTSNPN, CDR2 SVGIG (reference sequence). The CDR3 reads CAWNQGVYGYTF. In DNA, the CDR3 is TGTGCCTGGAATCAGGGAGTCTATGGCTACACCTTC.

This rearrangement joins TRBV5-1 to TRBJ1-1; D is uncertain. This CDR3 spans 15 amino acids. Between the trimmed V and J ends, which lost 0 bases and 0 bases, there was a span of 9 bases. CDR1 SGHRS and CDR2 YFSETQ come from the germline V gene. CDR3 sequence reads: CASSLAVQLNTEAFF. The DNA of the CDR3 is TGCGCCAGCAGCTTGGCCGTACAGTTGAACACTGAAGCTTTCTTT.

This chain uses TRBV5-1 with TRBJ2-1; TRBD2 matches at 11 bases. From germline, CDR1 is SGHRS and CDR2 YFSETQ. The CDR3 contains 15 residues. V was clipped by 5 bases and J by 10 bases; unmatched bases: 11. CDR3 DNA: TGCGCCAGCAGTCCAACTAGCGGGAGTTATAAGGAGCAGTTCTTC. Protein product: CASSPTSGSYKEQFF.

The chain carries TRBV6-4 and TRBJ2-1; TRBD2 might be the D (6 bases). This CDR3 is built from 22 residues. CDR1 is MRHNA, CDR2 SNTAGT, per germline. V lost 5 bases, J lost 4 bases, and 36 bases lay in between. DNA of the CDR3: TGTGCCAGCAGTCCCCAGGTGGTGTTTGTGGCGGGATCTCCTGCTGGTTACAATGAGCAGTTCTTC. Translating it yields CASSPQVVFVAGSPAGYNEQFF.

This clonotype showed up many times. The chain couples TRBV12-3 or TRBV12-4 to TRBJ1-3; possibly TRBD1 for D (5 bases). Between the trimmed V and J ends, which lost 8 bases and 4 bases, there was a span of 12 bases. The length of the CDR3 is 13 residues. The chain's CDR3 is CASGGGLGNTIYF. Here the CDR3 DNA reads TGTGCCAGCGGGGGGGGGTTGGGAAACACCATATATTTT.

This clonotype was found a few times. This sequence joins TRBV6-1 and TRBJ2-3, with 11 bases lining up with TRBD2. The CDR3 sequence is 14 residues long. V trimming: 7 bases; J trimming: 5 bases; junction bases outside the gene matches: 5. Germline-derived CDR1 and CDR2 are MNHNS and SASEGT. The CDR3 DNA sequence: TGTGCCAGCACGGAGCTAGCGGGGGGAGATACGCAGTATTTT. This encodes CASTELAGGDTQYF.

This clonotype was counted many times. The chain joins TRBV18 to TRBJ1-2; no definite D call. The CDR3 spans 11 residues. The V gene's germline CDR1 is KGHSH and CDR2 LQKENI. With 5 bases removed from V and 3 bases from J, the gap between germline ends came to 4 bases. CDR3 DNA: TGTGCCAGCTCAAACGACTATGGCTACACCTTC. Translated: CASSNDYGYTF.

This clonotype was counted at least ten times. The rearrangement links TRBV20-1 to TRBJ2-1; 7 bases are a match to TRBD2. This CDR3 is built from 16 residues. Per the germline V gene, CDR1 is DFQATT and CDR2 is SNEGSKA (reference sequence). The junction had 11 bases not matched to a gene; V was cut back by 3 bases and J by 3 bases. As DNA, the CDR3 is TGCAGTGCTAGTAAGGTACCTAGCGGATTCTACAATGAGCAGTTCTTC. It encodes CSASKVPSGFYNEQFF.

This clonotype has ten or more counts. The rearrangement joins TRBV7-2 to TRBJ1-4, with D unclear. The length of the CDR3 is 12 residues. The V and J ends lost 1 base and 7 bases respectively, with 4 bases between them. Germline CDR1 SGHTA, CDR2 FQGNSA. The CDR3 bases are TGTGCCAGCAGCTTAGTCGGTGAAAAACTGTTTTTT. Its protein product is CASSLVGEKLFF.

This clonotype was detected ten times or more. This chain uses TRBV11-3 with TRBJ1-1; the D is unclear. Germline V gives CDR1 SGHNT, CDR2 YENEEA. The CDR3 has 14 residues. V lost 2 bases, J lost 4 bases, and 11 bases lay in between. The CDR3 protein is CASSLMRQSTEAFF. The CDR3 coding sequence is TGTGCCAGCAGCTTAATGAGGCAGAGCACTGAAGCTTTCTTT.